These T cell receptor beta chains were read from a single sample in a study of glioma-infiltrating T cells after dendritic cell vaccination. Method: immunoSEQ multiplex PCR; TCRdb's copy keeps in-frame clones and lacks some. Of about 95,000 clones listed, more than 75% were seen once; the top ten hold about 3.2%. The source material was blood, sampled before dendritic cell vaccination. Receptor source: a human donor with glioblastoma. The CDR3 runs from the conserved cysteine through the conserved F or W. Fields, in order: clone size, D gene, J gene, V gene, CDR3 protein, CDR3 DNA. D genes are given only for firm matches. Clone size, where shown, is once, few, many, or a class for clones that have expanded.

abundance: NA
d_gene: NA
j_gene: TRBJ1-5
v_gene: TRBV6-1
CDR3aa: CASKLWLNQPQHF
CDR3nt: TGTGCCAGCAAGTTATGGCTTAATCAGCCCCAGCATTTT

abundance: NA
d_gene: NA
j_gene: TRBJ2-7
v_gene: TRBV19
CDR3aa: CASSIVPGAFSYEQYF
CDR3nt: TGTGCCAGTAGTATAGTCCCAGGGGCCTTTTCCTACGAGCAGTACTTC

abundance: NA
d_gene: TRBD2
j_gene: TRBJ2-5
v_gene: TRBV5-1
CDR3aa: CASQRTAGGLWETQYF
CDR3nt: TGCGCCAGCCAAAGGACGGCGGGGGGGCTTTGGGAGACCCAGTACTTC

abundance: few
d_gene: TRBD1
j_gene: TRBJ1-4
v_gene: TRBV29-1
CDR3aa: CSAEGTGAREKLFF
CDR3nt: TGCAGCGCCGAGGGAACAGGGGCTCGGGAAAAACTGTTTTTT

abundance: NA
d_gene: TRBD1
j_gene: TRBJ2-5
v_gene: TRBV6-1
CDR3aa: CASSQTTGPRETQYF
CDR3nt: TGTGCCAGCAGTCAAACGACAGGGCCTAGGGAGACCCAGTACTTC

abundance: NA
d_gene: TRBD1
j_gene: TRBJ2-7
v_gene: TRBV4-2
CDR3aa: CASSQGTGGGKTYEQYF
CDR3nt: TGTGCCAGCAGCCAAGGGACAGGGGGCGGAAAAACTTACGAGCAGTACTTC

abundance: NA
d_gene: NA
j_gene: TRBJ2-7
v_gene: TRBV7-9
CDR3aa: CASSLHQGGNSYEQYF
CDR3nt: TGTGCCAGCAGCTTACACCAGGGGGGAAACTCCTACGAGCAGTACTTC

abundance: NA
d_gene: NA
j_gene: TRBJ2-7
v_gene: TRBV10-1
CDR3aa: CASSSGAEQYF
CDR3nt: TGCGCCAGCAGTTCGGGAGCCGAGCAGTACTTC

abundance: NA
d_gene: NA
j_gene: TRBJ2-1
v_gene: TRBV18
CDR3aa: CASSPGARVGFF
CDR3nt: TGTGCCAGCTCACCAGGGGCTAGAGTCGGGTTCTTC

abundance: NA
d_gene: NA
j_gene: TRBJ2-6
v_gene: TRBV19
CDR3aa: CASSIRQGRGANVLTF
CDR3nt: TGTGCCAGTAGTATACGTCAGGGGCGCGGGGCCAACGTCCTGACTTTC

abundance: few
d_gene: TRBD1
j_gene: TRBJ1-1
v_gene: TRBV19
CDR3aa: CASSGGQGARNTEAFF
CDR3nt: TGTGCCAGTAGTGGGGGACAGGGGGCGCGGAACACTGAAGCTTTCTTT

abundance: once
d_gene: NA
j_gene: TRBJ1-5
v_gene: TRBV27
CDR3aa: CASSFVQGNQPQHF
CDR3nt: TGTGCCAGCAGTTTCGTACAGGGCAATCAGCCCCAGCATTTT

abundance: few
d_gene: NA
j_gene: TRBJ2-5
v_gene: TRBV20-1
CDR3aa: CSAEGGETQYF
CDR3nt: TGCAGTGCTGAGGGCGGGGAGACCCAGTACTTC

abundance: NA
d_gene: NA
j_gene: TRBJ1-3
v_gene: TRBV2
CDR3aa: CASRAEGNTIYF
CDR3nt: TGTGCCAGCAGGGCGGAAGGAAACACCATATATTTT

abundance: NA
d_gene: TRBD1
j_gene: TRBJ1-6
v_gene: TRBV19
CDR3aa: CASTSKGADSPLHF
CDR3nt: TGTGCCAGTACTTCAAAGGGGGCCGATTCACCCCTCCACTTT

abundance: NA
d_gene: TRBD1
j_gene: TRBJ2-7
v_gene: TRBV27
CDR3aa: CASSPSSLQGLYEQYF
CDR3nt: TGTGCCAGCAGTCCGTCATCACTACAGGGGCTCTACGAGCAGTACTTC

abundance: few
d_gene: TRBD1
j_gene: TRBJ2-1
v_gene: TRBV9
CDR3aa: CASSGGQGNYNEQFF
CDR3nt: TGTGCCAGCAGCGGAGGACAGGGAAACTACAATGAGCAGTTCTTC

abundance: NA
d_gene: TRBD1
j_gene: TRBJ1-1
v_gene: TRBV7-6
CDR3aa: CASSSDREMNTEAFF
CDR3nt: TGTGCCAGCAGCTCGGACAGGGAGATGAACACTGAAGCTTTCTTT

abundance: NA
d_gene: NA
j_gene: TRBJ2-4
v_gene: TRBV6-1
CDR3aa: CASSVELAKNIQYF
CDR3nt: TGTGCCAGCAGCGTGGAGTTAGCCAAAAACATTCAGTACTTC

abundance: NA
d_gene: TRBD1
j_gene: TRBJ2-7
v_gene: TRBV27
CDR3aa: CASSFRDRVTYEQYF
CDR3nt: TGTGCCAGCAGTTTCCGGGACAGGGTGACCTACGAGCAGTACTTC

abundance: NA
d_gene: NA
j_gene: TRBJ1-2
v_gene: TRBV7-8
CDR3aa: CGVTGRQAGGYTF
CDR3nt: TGTGGTGTCACCGGACGACAGGCCGGTGGCTACACCTTC

abundance: NA
d_gene: NA
j_gene: TRBJ1-5
v_gene: TRBV5-6
CDR3aa: CASSLMRKGNQPQHF
CDR3nt: TGTGCCAGCAGCTTGATGAGGAAGGGCAATCAGCCCCAGCATTTT

abundance: few
d_gene: NA
j_gene: TRBJ2-5
v_gene: TRBV1
CDR3aa: CTSSQEGAAGGQETQYF
CDR3nt: TGCACCAGCAGCCAAGAAGGAGCCGCGGGGGGCCAAGAGACCCAGTACTTC

abundance: NA
d_gene: NA
j_gene: TRBJ2-7
v_gene: TRBV2
CDR3aa: CASRRGGQDYEQYF
CDR3nt: TGTGCCAGCAGGCGCGGGGGACAGGACTACGAGCAGTACTTC

abundance: NA
d_gene: NA
j_gene: TRBJ1-5
v_gene: TRBV15
CDR3aa: CATSRDGNPGQPQHF
CDR3nt: TGTGCCACCAGCAGAGATGGGAACCCAGGGCAGCCCCAGCATTTT

abundance: NA
d_gene: NA
j_gene: TRBJ1-1
v_gene: TRBV4-1
CDR3aa: CASSQEANRAGTEAFF
CDR3nt: TGCGCCAGCAGCCAAGAGGCGAACAGGGCGGGCACTGAAGCTTTCTTT

abundance: NA
d_gene: TRBD1
j_gene: TRBJ1-6
v_gene: TRBV18
CDR3aa: CASSPPGQGHSPLHF
CDR3nt: TGTGCCAGCTCACCGCCCGGACAGGGGCATTCACCCCTCCACTTT

abundance: NA
d_gene: TRBD2
j_gene: TRBJ2-3
v_gene: TRBV10-2
CDR3aa: CASTPSYGLAGADTQYF
CDR3nt: TGCGCCAGCACCCCGTCTTACGGACTAGCGGGGGCAGATACGCAGTATTTT

abundance: NA
d_gene: NA
j_gene: TRBJ1-5
v_gene: TRBV7-2
CDR3aa: CASSLSWGLDQPQHF
CDR3nt: TGTGCCAGCAGCTTATCTTGGGGACTTGATCAGCCCCAGCATTTT

abundance: NA
d_gene: NA
j_gene: TRBJ1-5
v_gene: TRBV19
CDR3aa: CASSIVYSNQPQHF
CDR3nt: TGTGCCAGTAGTATAGTTTATAGCAATCAGCCCCAGCATTTT

abundance: NA
d_gene: NA
j_gene: TRBJ2-7
v_gene: TRBV7-9
CDR3aa: CASSLGRGRSYEQYF
CDR3nt: TGTGCCAGCAGCTTAGGTCGGGGTCGGTCCTACGAGCAGTACTTC

abundance: NA
d_gene: NA
j_gene: TRBJ1-1
v_gene: TRBV5-1
CDR3aa: CASSLAAVNTEAFF
CDR3nt: TGCGCCAGCAGCTTGGCCGCGGTGAACACTGAAGCTTTCTTT

abundance: few
d_gene: TRBD2
j_gene: TRBJ2-5
v_gene: TRBV2
CDR3aa: CASSTPTSGGEETQYF
CDR3nt: TGTGCCAGCAGTACGCCGACTAGCGGGGGGGAAGAGACCCAGTACTTC

abundance: once
d_gene: NA
j_gene: TRBJ2-7
v_gene: TRBV15
CDR3aa: CATSLGLGSYEQYF
CDR3nt: TGTGCCACCAGCCTCGGACTCGGCTCCTACGAGCAGTACTTC

abundance: NA
d_gene: NA
j_gene: TRBJ2-1
v_gene: TRBV4-1
CDR3aa: CASRKQEGRLEQFF
CDR3nt: TGCGCCAGCAGAAAACAAGAGGGAAGGCTAGAGCAGTTCTTC

abundance: few
d_gene: NA
j_gene: TRBJ1-4
v_gene: TRBV6-5
CDR3aa: CASRTTGATNEKLFF
CDR3nt: TGTGCCAGCCGTACTACAGGAGCAACTAATGAAAAACTGTTTTTT

abundance: NA
d_gene: TRBD1
j_gene: TRBJ1-1
v_gene: TRBV11-2
CDR3aa: CASSLGRGTGAQDTEAFF
CDR3nt: TGTGCCAGCAGCTTAGGGCGGGGGACAGGGGCGCAGGACACTGAAGCTTTCTTT

abundance: few
d_gene: NA
j_gene: TRBJ1-4
v_gene: TRBV5-6
CDR3aa: CASSPRESFEKLFF
CDR3nt: TGTGCCAGCAGCCCCCGGGAATCCTTTGAAAAACTGTTTTTT

abundance: NA
d_gene: NA
j_gene: TRBJ1-2
v_gene: TRBV7-9
CDR3aa: CASSLKGSGGYTF
CDR3nt: TGTGCCAGCAGCTTAAAGGGGTCGGGTGGCTACACCTTC

abundance: once
d_gene: TRBD2
j_gene: TRBJ2-1
v_gene: TRBV4-1
CDR3aa: CASSQSSGEPYNEQFF
CDR3nt: TGCGCCAGCAGCCAATCTAGCGGAGAGCCATACAATGAGCAGTTCTTC

abundance: NA
d_gene: TRBD2
j_gene: TRBJ2-2
v_gene: TRBV5-1
CDR3aa: CASSWTSGGNTGELFF
CDR3nt: TGCGCCAGCAGCTGGACTAGCGGGGGCAACACCGGGGAGCTGTTTTTT

abundance: few
d_gene: TRBD2
j_gene: TRBJ2-1
v_gene: TRBV28
CDR3aa: CASALAGGPGEQFF
CDR3nt: TGTGCCAGCGCCCTAGCGGGAGGGCCTGGAGAGCAGTTCTTC

abundance: NA
d_gene: NA
j_gene: TRBJ2-2
v_gene: TRBV12-5
CDR3aa: CASGQSYTGELFF
CDR3nt: TGTGCTAGTGGTCAGTCTTACACCGGGGAGCTGTTTTTT

abundance: NA
d_gene: TRBD1
j_gene: TRBJ2-2
v_gene: TRBV11-1
CDR3aa: CASSPFVTGDTGELFF
CDR3nt: TGTGCCAGCAGCCCCTTCGTGACAGGGGATACCGGGGAGCTGTTTTTT

abundance: once
d_gene: TRBD2
j_gene: TRBJ2-1
v_gene: TRBV29-1
CDR3aa: CSAIRGGLAAYNEQFF
CDR3nt: TGCAGCGCCATCCGGGGGGGACTAGCTGCCTACAATGAGCAGTTCTTC

abundance: NA
d_gene: TRBD2
j_gene: TRBJ2-3
v_gene: TRBV6-5
CDR3aa: CASSYSRREGDTQYF
CDR3nt: TGTGCCAGCAGTTACTCGAGACGGGAGGGAGATACGCAGTATTTT